This TCR beta chain was obtained from a study of identical twins. Findings and limits, study-wide: Out-of-frame alpha sequences shared by twins were enriched for low generation probability. Modeled out-of-frame TCR alpha sharing in monozygotic twins fell below observed levels.

TCRdb recomputed calls from the 5' RACE reads with MiXCR, one row per CDR3 protein. The sample carries roughly 350,000 distinct CDR3 sequences, approximately 13% recorded once. With respect to this clonotype: Antigen unknown.

These records were also assigned to another study, of yellow fever vaccine responses in identical twins.

Sequencing was done on a sample of CD8+ T cells sorted from blood. This TCR was recovered from a woman aged 18-30 years in good health.

CDR3 region: CASSNLAGAQPFRYTF. CDR3 in DNA: TGTGCCAGCAGTAACCTTGCGGGAGCTCAACCGTTCCGCTACACCTTC. The chain employs TRBV12-3 or TRBV12-4 and TRBJ1-2, with no clear D. The CDR3 consists of 16 residues. The ends were cut back, 5 bases at V and 9 bases at J, with 25 bases in the middle.